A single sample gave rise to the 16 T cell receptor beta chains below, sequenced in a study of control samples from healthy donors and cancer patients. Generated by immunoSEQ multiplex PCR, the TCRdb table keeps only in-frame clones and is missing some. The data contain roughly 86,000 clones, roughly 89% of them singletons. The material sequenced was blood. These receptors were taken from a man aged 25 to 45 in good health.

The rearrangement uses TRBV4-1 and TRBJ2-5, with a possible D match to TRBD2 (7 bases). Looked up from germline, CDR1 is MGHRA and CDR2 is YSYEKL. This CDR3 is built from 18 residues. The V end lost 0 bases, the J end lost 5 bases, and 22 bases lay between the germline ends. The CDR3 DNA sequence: TGCGCCAGCAGCCAAGACCCACACTCGGGGGGCGTCCGGGAGACCCAGTACTTC. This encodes CASSQDPHSGGVRETQYF.

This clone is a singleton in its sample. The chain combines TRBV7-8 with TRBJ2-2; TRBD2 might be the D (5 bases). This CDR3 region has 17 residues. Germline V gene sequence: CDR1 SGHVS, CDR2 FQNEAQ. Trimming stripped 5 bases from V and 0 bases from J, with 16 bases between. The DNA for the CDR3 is TGTGCCAGCAGCCAACGGCGGGCAGCGGCGAACACCGGGGAGCTGTTTTTT. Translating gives CASSQRRAAANTGELFF.

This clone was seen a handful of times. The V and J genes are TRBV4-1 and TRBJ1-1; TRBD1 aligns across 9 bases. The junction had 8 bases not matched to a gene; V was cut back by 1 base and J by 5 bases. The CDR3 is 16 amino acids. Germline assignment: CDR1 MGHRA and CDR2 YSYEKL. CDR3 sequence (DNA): TGCGCCAGCAGCCAAGCCCAGGGACAGGGACGAACTGAAGCTTTCTTT. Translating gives CASSQAQGQGRTEAFF.

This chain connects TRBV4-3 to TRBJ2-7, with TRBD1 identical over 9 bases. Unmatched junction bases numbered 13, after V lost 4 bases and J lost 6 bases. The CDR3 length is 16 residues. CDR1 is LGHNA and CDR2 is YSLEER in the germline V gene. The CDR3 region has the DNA TGCGCCAGCAGCCCGCCCCCCCGACAGGGGGGTTGCGAGCAGTACTTC. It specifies CASSPPPRQGGCEQYF.

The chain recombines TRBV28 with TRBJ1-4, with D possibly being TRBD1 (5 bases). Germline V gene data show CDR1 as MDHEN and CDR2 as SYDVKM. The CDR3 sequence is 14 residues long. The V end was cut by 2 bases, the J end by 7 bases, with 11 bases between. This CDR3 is CASSLPDRTEKLFF. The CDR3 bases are TGTGCCAGCAGTTTACCCGACAGAACTGAAAAACTGTTTTTT.

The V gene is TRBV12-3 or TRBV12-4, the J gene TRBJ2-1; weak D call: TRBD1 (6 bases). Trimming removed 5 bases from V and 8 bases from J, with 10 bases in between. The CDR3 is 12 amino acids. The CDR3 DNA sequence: TGTGCCAGCAGTAAACAGGGCTATGAGCAGTTCTTC. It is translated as CASSKQGYEQFF.

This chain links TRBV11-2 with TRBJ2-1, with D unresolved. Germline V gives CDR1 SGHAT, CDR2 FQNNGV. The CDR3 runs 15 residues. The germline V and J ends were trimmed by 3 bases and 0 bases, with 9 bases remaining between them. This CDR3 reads CASSFTESSYNEQFF. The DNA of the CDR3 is TGTGCCAGCAGCTTTACCGAAAGCTCCTACAATGAGCAGTTCTTC. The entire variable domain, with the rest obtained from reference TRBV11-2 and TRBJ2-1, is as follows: EAGVAQSPRYKIIEKRQSVAFWCNPISGHATLYWYQQILGQGPKLLIQFQNNGVVDDSQLPKDRFSAERLKGVDSTLKIQPAKLEDSAVYLCASSFTESSYNEQFFGPGTRLTVL.

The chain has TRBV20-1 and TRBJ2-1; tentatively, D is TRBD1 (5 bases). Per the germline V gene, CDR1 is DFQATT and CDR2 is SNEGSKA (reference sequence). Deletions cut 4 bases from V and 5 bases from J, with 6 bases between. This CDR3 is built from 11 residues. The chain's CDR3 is CSANRNNEQFF. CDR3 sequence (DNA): TGCAGTGCTAACAGGAACAATGAGCAGTTCTTC.

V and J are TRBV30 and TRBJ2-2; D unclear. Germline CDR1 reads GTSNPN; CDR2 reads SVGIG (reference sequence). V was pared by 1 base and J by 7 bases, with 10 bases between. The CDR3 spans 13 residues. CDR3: CAWSARKNGELFF. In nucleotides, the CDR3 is TGTGCCTGGAGTGCCCGCAAAAACGGGGAGCTGTTTTTT.

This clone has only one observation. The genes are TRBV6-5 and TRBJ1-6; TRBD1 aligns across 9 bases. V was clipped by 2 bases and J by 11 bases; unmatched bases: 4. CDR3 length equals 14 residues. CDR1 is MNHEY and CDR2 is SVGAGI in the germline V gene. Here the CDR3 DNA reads TGTGCCAGCAGTTACCTCGGGACAGGGCCACCCCTCCACTTT. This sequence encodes CASSYLGTGPPLHF.

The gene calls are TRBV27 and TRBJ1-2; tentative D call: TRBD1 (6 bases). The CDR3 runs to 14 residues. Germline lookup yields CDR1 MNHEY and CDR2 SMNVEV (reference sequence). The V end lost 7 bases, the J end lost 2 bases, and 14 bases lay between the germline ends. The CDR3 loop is CASTPADSNYGYTF. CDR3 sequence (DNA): TGTGCCAGCACCCCTGCGGACAGCAACTATGGCTACACCTTC.

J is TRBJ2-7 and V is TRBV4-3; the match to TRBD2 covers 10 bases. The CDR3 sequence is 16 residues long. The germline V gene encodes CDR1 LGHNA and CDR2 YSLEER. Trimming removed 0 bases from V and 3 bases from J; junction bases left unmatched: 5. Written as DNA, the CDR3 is TGCGCCAGCAGCCAAGATTATAGCGGGGGGTTCTACGAGCAGTACTTC. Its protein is CASSQDYSGGFYEQYF.

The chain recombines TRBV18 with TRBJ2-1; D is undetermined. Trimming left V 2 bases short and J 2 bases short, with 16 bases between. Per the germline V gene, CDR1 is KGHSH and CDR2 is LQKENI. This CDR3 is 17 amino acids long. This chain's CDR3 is CASSPGQPPIAYNEQFF. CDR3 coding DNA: TGTGCCAGCTCACCAGGGCAGCCACCCATCGCCTACAATGAGCAGTTCTTC.

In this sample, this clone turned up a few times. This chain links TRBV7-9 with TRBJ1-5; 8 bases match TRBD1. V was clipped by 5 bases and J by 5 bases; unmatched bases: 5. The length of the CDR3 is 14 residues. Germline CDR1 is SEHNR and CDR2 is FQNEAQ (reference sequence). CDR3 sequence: CASSPQGGDQPQHF. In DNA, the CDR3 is TGTGCCAGCAGCCCACAGGGGGGAGATCAGCCCCAGCATTTT. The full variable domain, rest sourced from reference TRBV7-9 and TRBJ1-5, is DTGVSQNPRHKITKRGQNVTFRCDPISEHNRLYWYRQTLGQGPEFLTYFQNEAQLEKSRLLSDRFSAERPKGSFSTLEIQRTEQGDSAMYLCASSPQGGDQPQHFGDGTRLSIL.

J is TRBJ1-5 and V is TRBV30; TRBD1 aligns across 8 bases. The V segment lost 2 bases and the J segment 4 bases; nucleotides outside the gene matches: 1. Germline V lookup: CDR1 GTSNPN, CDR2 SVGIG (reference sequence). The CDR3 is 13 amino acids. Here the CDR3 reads CAWSNRGNQPQHF. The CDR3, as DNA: TGTGCCTGGAGTAACAGGGGGAATCAGCCCCAGCATTTT.

The CDR3 DNA sequence: TGTGCCAGCTCACCTTACGAACTGACGGCTAACTATGGCTACACCTTC. Its protein is CASSPYELTANYGYTF. The chain couples TRBV18 to TRBJ1-2, with D hard to call. Trimming stripped 3 bases from V and 0 bases from J, with 14 bases between. In germline, CDR1 is KGHSH, CDR2 LQKENI. This CDR3 region has 16 residues.